This entry lists 28 T cell receptor beta chains sequenced from one sample in a study of tumor and adjacent non-tumor tissue in lung cancer listed by TCRdb under 2018. Library preparation was by multiplex PCR. The sequencing machine was an Illumina HiSeq 2500. Following protocols modified from ARM-PCR, the researchers constructed TCRbeta libraries through three rounds of nested PCR with primers (Table S4). TCRdb cleaned the public reads at Q25 with fastp, built clones with MiXCR and kept in-frame beta chains. Records with the same CDR3 protein are collapsed into one entry carrying the most frequent genes and DNA. The sample data list over 80,000 distinct CDR3 sequences, and approximately 73% of these were observed just once. The ten largest make up less than 25% of the sample. RNA was extracted from bulk unsorted tissue and checked for quality with a NanoDrop ND-1000 and an Agilent 2100. Normal lung samples were distant non-tumor tissue taken more than 3 cm from the tumor edge.

Sample: distant non-tumor lung tissue. These receptors were obtained from a woman between 45 and 65 years old with non-small cell lung cancer.

This clonotype was detected ten times or more. The chain links TRBV7-8 to TRBJ2-1, with 10 nucleotides matching TRBD1. The CDR3 covers 13 residues. Trimming at V came to 7 bases and at J to 6 bases, leaving 3 bases not matched to a gene. Germline-derived CDR1 and CDR2 are SGHVS and FQNEAQ. As DNA, the CDR3 is TGTGCCAGCAAAGACAGGGGGCTCAATGAGCAGTTCTTC. This codes for CASKDRGLNEQFF.

V usage is TRBV7-8 and J usage is TRBJ2-3; D call uncertain. V lost 5 bases, J lost 2 bases, and 14 bases lay in between. The germline gives CDR1 SGHVS, CDR2 FQNEAQ. This CDR3 contains 15 residues. The CDR3 here is CASSLEGWHTDTQYF. The DNA of the CDR3 is TGTGCCAGCAGCCTAGAAGGGTGGCACACAGATACGCAGTATTTT. Full variable domain (outside the CDR3, taken from reference TRBV7-8 and TRBJ2-3): GAGVSQSPRYKVAKRGQDVALRCDPISGHVSLFWYQQALGQGPEFLTYFQNEAQLDKSGLPSDRFFAERPEGSVSTLKIQRTQQEDSAVYLCASSLEGWHTDTQYFGPGTRLTVL.

Ten or more counts support this clonotype. V and J are TRBV29-1 and TRBJ1-2, with D possibly being TRBD1 (6 bases). Germline values: CDR1 SQVTM, CDR2 ANQGSEA. V lost 0 bases, J lost 8 bases, and 13 bases lay in between. There are 13 residues in the CDR3. In nucleotides, the CDR3 is TGCAGCGTTGAAGATCCCATGGGGGGCGGCTACACCTTC. This sequence encodes CSVEDPMGGGYTF. Together with reference TRBV29-1 and TRBJ1-2, the CDR3 gives the full variable domain: SAVISQKPSRDICQRGTSLTIQCQVDSQVTMMFWYRQQPGQSLTLIATANQGSEATYESGFVIDKFPISRPNLTFSTLTVSNMSPEDSSIYLCSVEDPMGGGYTFGSGTRLTVV.

About this clonotype: Being one base from a much bigger clone, this may be a read error. The chain has TRBV20-1 and TRBJ1-1, with D possibly being TRBD1 (5 bases). The germline CDR1 and CDR2 sequences are DFQATT and SNEGSKA (reference sequence). This CDR3 has 15 amino acids. DNA of the CDR3: TGCAATGCTTGGGCGGGGGAGCGGGAGAACACTGAAGCTTTCTTT. As protein: CNAWAGERENTEAFF.

With regard to this clonotype: One junction end disagrees with the germline gene, perhaps due to a read error. The chain uses TRBV6-1 and TRBJ2-5; 7 bases map to TRBD2. The CDR3 length is 15 residues. Germline values: CDR1 MNHNS, CDR2 SASEGT. CDR3 coding DNA: TGTGCCATCACCTTCGGACTAGGGGTTGAAGAGACCCAGTGCTTC. This gives the protein CAITFGLGVEETQCF.

The chain combines TRBV11-2 with TRBJ2-1; possible D gene TRBD1, 5 bases. CDR1 SGHAT and CDR2 FQNNGV come from the germline V gene. Between the trimmed V and J ends, which lost 5 bases and 12 bases, there was a span of 17 bases. The CDR3 has 13 amino acids. CDR3 amino acids: CASSQILGPWQFF. The CDR3 DNA follows: TGTGCCAGCAGCCAGATCCTGGGGCCATGGCAGTTCTTC.

Points on this clonotype: Relative to the germline gene, one junction end is altered; a read error may explain this. The chain joins TRBV4-1 to TRBJ2-5, with a possible D match to TRBD1 (6 bases). This CDR3 contains 14 residues. CDR1 MGHRA and CDR2 YSYEKL come from the germline V gene. The CDR3 spells CASSGTIDRETKYF. In nucleotides, the CDR3 is TGCGCCAGCTCCGGGACAATCGATCGAGAGACCAAGTACTTC.

As concerns this clonotype: This may be a read error, as it is one base from a much larger clone. The V call is TRBV11-2, the J call TRBJ2-7, with D possibly matching TRBD2 (5 bases). The length of the CDR3 is 12 residues. Trimming left V 6 bases short and J 2 bases short, with 8 bases between. CDR1 and CDR2 from the germline V gene are SGHAT and FQNNGV. This CDR3 is CASSPGAYEQYF. The CDR3 DNA is TGTGCCAGCAGTCCCGGGGCCTACGAGCAGTACTTC.

The V gene is TRBV5-1, the J gene TRBJ1-6; D remains ambiguous. With 9 bases removed from V and 6 bases from J, the gap between germline ends came to 13 bases. The CDR3 runs 13 residues. Germline CDR1 SGHRS, CDR2 YFSETQ. The CDR3 region is CANSFDCNSPLHF. CDR3 nucleotide sequence: TGCGCCAACAGTTTCGACTGTAATTCACCCCTCCACTTT.

This sequence joins TRBV7-3 and TRBJ2-7; unclear D gene. Trimming shortened V by 2 bases and J by 3 bases, and 8 bases separated the two germline ends. CDR3 length: 13 residues. Germline V gene data show CDR1 as SGHTA and CDR2 as FQGTGA. Here the CDR3 reads CASSLVAFYEQYF. In nucleotides, the CDR3 is TGTGCCAGCAGCTTAGTGGCCTTCTACGAGCAGTACTTC.

As regards this clonotype: This CDR3 is missing its conserved last phenylalanine or tryptophan, likely due to a read error. The chain couples TRBV11-2 to TRBJ2-1; TRBD2 might be the D (5 bases). Deletions cut 5 bases from V and 10 bases from J, with 18 bases between. The CDR3 totals 14 residues. The V gene's germline CDR1 is SGHAT and CDR2 FQNNGV. Here the CDR3 DNA reads TGTGCCAGCAGCCTCTACGCTAGCTCCAAAGAGCAGTTCTCC. Translated, it gives CASSLYASSKEQFS.

Turning to this clonotype: This is likely a read error, given that the CDR3 carries no conserved phenylalanine or tryptophan at its end. The J gene is TRBJ2-5, the V gene TRBV14, with TRBD1 as a possible D gene (5 bases). The V gene lost 1 base and the J gene lost 5 bases, with 14 bases spanning the gap. There are 15 residues in the CDR3. Germline V lookup: CDR1 SGHDN, CDR2 FVKESK. CDR3 protein: CASSQVLGDRETQYI. The CDR3 DNA follows: TGTGCCAGCAGCCAAGTTCTAGGGGATCGGGAGACCCAGTACATC.

Comment on this clonotype: Germline is not matched at one junction end, which may reflect a read error. The V and J genes are TRBV5-6 and TRBJ1-4; D is ambiguous. The CDR3 has 16 residues. Germline V CDR1 and CDR2: SGHDT, YYEEEE. The CDR3 DNA sequence: TGTGCCAGCAGTTTCGAGAGATCTGCAACTAATGAAAATCTGTTTTTT. Encoded protein: CASSFERSATNENLFF.

Concerning this clonotype itself: Given the absence of the conserved phenylalanine or tryptophan at the CDR3 end, a read error is likely. The chain employs TRBV29-1 and TRBJ2-5; D is perhaps TRBD2 (6 bases). V was shortened by 6 bases and J by 4 bases, with 24 bases between the two germline ends. The CDR3 contains 16 residues. Per germline, CDR1 SQVTM and CDR2 ANQGSEA. This chain's CDR3 is CSVPPTGRSDGETQYV. The CDR3 nucleotides are TGCAGCGTCCCCCCCACCGGGAGATCAGATGGAGAGACCCAGTACGTC.

Turning to this clonotype: This CDR3 fails to terminate in the conserved phenylalanine or tryptophan, so it likely reflects a read error. It is unclear where the CDR3 begins or ends on the DNA, so no DNA is shown, and the CDR3 is as TCRdb lists it. The rearrangement joins TRBV6-6 to TRBJ2-3; no check of the table's D call, TRBD1, against the DNA was made. CDR1 is MNHNY, CDR2 SVGAGI, per germline (reference sequence). From its first to its last residue, the CDR3 has 14 amino acids. This chain's CDR3 is CASTEDSTTDTQHL.

In the case of this clonotype: The junction departs from germline at one end; a sequencing error may be responsible. The chain carries TRBV10-2 and TRBJ2-7; 8 positions agree with TRBD2. CDR1 and CDR2 (germline): WSHSY, SAAADI. The CDR3 consists of 12 residues. Here the CDR3 reads CANRRGGNEQHF. Written as DNA, the CDR3 is TGCGCCAACAGACGGGGGGGCAACGAGCAGCACTTC.

Only one count was recorded for this clonotype. The J gene is TRBJ2-4, the V gene TRBV5-6; TRBD1 or TRBD2 may be the D gene (5 bases each). The CDR3 runs 20 residues. From germline, CDR1 is SGHDT and CDR2 YYEEEE. CDR3 nucleotide sequence: TGTGGCGGCAGCCTCCACATGAGGGGTACCCGCCAAGGAGCCAAAAACATTCAGTACTTC. Its translation is CGGSLHMRGTRQGAKNIQYF.

With regard to this clonotype: At one of its ends the junction is not consistent with the germline gene, which may arise from a read error. J is TRBJ2-7 and V is TRBV11-2, with D uncertain. This CDR3 comprises 15 residues. Per germline, CDR1 SGHAT and CDR2 FQNNGV. The CDR3 protein is CASSTVTRRTYEQYF. The CDR3 coding sequence is TGCGCCAGCAGCACCGTGACACGGCGCACCTACGAGCAGTACTTC.

This clonotype came up many times. The chain couples TRBV5-5 to TRBJ2-3, with D maybe TRBD2 (5 bases). Germline V CDR1 and CDR2: SGHKS, YYEKEE (reference sequence). The CDR3 is 15 residues long. V was shortened by 4 bases and J by 4 bases, with 16 bases between the two germline ends. The CDR3 reads CASSRWGERPDTQYF. CDR3 nucleotide sequence: TGTGCCAGCAGCCGGTGGGGAGAGCGGCCAGATACGCAGTATTTT.

V usage is TRBV12-3 or TRBV12-4 and J usage is TRBJ2-5; 7 positions agree with TRBD2. The V gene end was trimmed by 8 bases and the J gene end by 7 bases; junction bases not matched to a gene: 13. CDR3 length: 14 amino acids. The CDR3 sequence: CASGLGLLGGTQYF. The CDR3 region has the DNA TGTGCCAGCGGCCTGGGACTACTGGGCGGGACCCAGTACTTC.

To note about this clonotype: The junction differs from germline at one of its ends, possibly a read error. This sequence joins TRBV6-5 and TRBJ2-7, with 10 bases lining up with TRBD2. The CDR3 runs 15 residues. Germline CDR1 and CDR2: MNHEY and SVGAGI. CDR3 amino acids: CASGYLGLAGDEQYF. The CDR3 region has the DNA TGTGCCAGCGGTTACCTCGGGCTAGCGGGAGACGAGCAGTACTTC.

A note on this clonotype: No conserved phenylalanine or tryptophan is present at the end of the CDR3, so a read error is the likely explanation. The chain couples TRBV4-1 to TRBJ2-5, with 8 bases identical to TRBD2. This CDR3 has 18 amino acids. Germline CDR1 is MGHRA and CDR2 is YSYEKL. With V trimmed by 3 bases and J by 2 bases, 14 bases remained unmatched. The CDR3 coding sequence is TGCGCCAGCAGCCACTCCGGGGCTAGCGGGTTTAAACAAGAGACCCAGTACTTA. Protein product: CASSHSGASGFKQETQYL.

A note on this clonotype: This CDR3 fails to terminate in the conserved phenylalanine or tryptophan, so it likely reflects a read error. The DNA is omitted, as the CDR3 cannot be located on it reliably, and the CDR3 follows TCRdb's listing. The rearrangement links TRBV10-3 to TRBJ2-5; TRBD1, as called in the table, went unchecked against the DNA. Germline V CDR1 and CDR2: ENHRY, SYGVKD. Ends included, the CDR3 has 14 residues. This CDR3 reads CAIRPGQIQENQYI.

Points on this clonotype: Compared with germline, one end of the junction differs, possibly owing to a read error. The chain joins TRBV12-3 or TRBV12-4 to TRBJ1-2; the D is unclear. The CDR3 loop spans 14 amino acids. The CDR3 region is CASSRGRANYGYTF. CDR3 DNA sequence: TGTGCCAGCAGCCGCGGGAGGGCTAACTATGGCTATACCTTC.

Worth noting for this clonotype: The CDR3 end shows no conserved phenylalanine or tryptophan, and so a read error is likely. J is TRBJ2-4 and V is TRBV12-3 or TRBV12-4; perhaps TRBD1 as D (5 bases). The CDR3 contains 16 residues. CDR3: CASSLGTPHAKSIQYY. The CDR3 DNA follows: TGTGCCAGCAGTTTAGGGACACCCCATGCCAAAAGCATTCAGTACTAC.

As regards this clonotype: One end of the junction is discordant with germline, which a read error may explain. V is TRBV6-6 and J is TRBJ2-7; D unclear. The CDR3 covers 13 residues. Germline V gives CDR1 MNHNY, CDR2 SVGAGI (reference sequence). CDR3 region: CGSSYSGDYEQYF. In DNA, the CDR3 is TGTGGCAGCAGTTACTCCGGAGACTACGAGCAGTACTTC.

V gene TRBV4-1 combines with J gene TRBJ2-1, with a possible D match to TRBD2 (5 bases). Per germline, CDR1 MGHRA and CDR2 YSYEKL. Trimming shortened V by 6 bases and J by 8 bases, and 17 bases separated the two germline ends. CDR3 length equals 14 residues. Written as DNA, the CDR3 is TGCGCCAGCAGTCTGACTAAGGTTGTTGATGAGCAGTTCTTC. Encoded protein: CASSLTKVVDEQFF.

About this clonotype itself: Given a much more abundant clone one base away, this may be a read error. The missing conserved phenylalanine or tryptophan at the end of this CDR3 makes a read error likely. The chain couples TRBV7-9 to TRBJ2-1; tentative D call: TRBD1 (5 bases). V dropped 1 base and J dropped 10 bases, with 14 bases sitting between them. Per the germline V gene, CDR1 is SEHNR and CDR2 is FQNEAQ (reference sequence). The CDR3 totals 14 residues. CDR3 sequence reads: CASSLGGPALEQFS. The CDR3 region has the DNA TGTGCCAGCAGCTTAGGGGGCCCGGCTTTGGAGCAGTTCTCC.